This TCR beta chain was obtained from a study of blood T cells in healthy people across ages. Primed by a sample-barcoded 5' primer and a J-beta primer mix, a second PCR proceeded for roughly 6 to 12 cycles. From the 5' RACE reads, TCRdb called clonotypes with MiXCR, one entry per CDR3 protein. The repertoire holds around 1.5 million distinct CDR3 sequences, with around 39% as singletons. Germline V lookup: CDR1 SGHRS, CDR2 YFSETQ. The CDR3 runs to 16 residues. Germline trimming cut 4 bases from V and 4 bases from J; bases unmatched to any gene: 13. The rearrangement uses TRBV5-1 and TRBJ1-2; TRBD1 agrees at 7 bases. Sequencing was carried out using blood. This sequence originates from a woman aged 18 to 35 in good health. The CDR3 DNA reads as TGCGCCAGCAGCGAAAGGACAGGCGGATATCCCTATGGCTACACCTTC. Amino acid sequence: CASSERTGGYPYGYTF. Together with reference TRBV5-1 and TRBJ1-2, the CDR3 gives the full variable domain: KAGVTQTPRYLIKTRGQQVTLSCSPISGHRSVSWYQQTPGQGLQFLFEYFSETQRNKGNFPGRFSGRQFSNSRSEMNVSTLELGDSALYLCASSERTGGYPYGYTFGSGTRLTVV.